This T cell receptor beta chain is drawn from a study of response to subunit inactivated influenza vaccine. This CDR3 comprises 12 residues. Germline V lookup: CDR1 SGHTA, CDR2 FQGNSA. V was shortened by 8 bases and J by 7 bases, with 15 bases between the two germline ends. TCRdb processed the RT-PCR reads anew with MiXCR; each CDR3 protein has one entry. This table has hundreds of thousands of distinct CDR3 sequences, around 15% appearing once. The chain joins TRBV7-2 to TRBJ2-7, with D perhaps assigned TRBD1 or TRBD2 (5 bases each). Sequenced material: PBMCs from blood, taken 14 to 15 days before vaccination. The sequence was obtained from a man aged 50-60 years who received an inactivated influenza vaccine. The CDR3 loop is CASGSGTTEQYF. As DNA, the CDR3 is TGTGCCAGCGGATCCGGGACGACAGAGCAGTACTTC.